The 13 T cell receptor beta chains below all came from one sample that was sequenced in a study of blood T cell repertoires in COVID-19 (TCRdb year 2020). The library was generated by the immunoSEQ multiplex PCR assay. What TCRdb holds here is the immuneACCESS table cut down to in-frame rearrangements. Part of the clones is not present; checked against another copy, under half of the missing clones reflect an unresolved V gene, and the others are unexplained. The sample has roughly 150,000 clones on record, around four fifths of them singletons. The leading ten clones occupy around 8.9% of the sample. The sample comprised peripheral blood. The receptors were sampled from an elderly woman with COVID-19, enrolled during active disease.

This clone occurred a few times. V usage is TRBV12-3 or TRBV12-4 and J usage is TRBJ2-5; 10 bases agree with TRBD1. This CDR3 contains 13 residues. V shed 6 bases and J 5 bases; nucleotides not matched to a gene: 3. CDR3 loop: CASSLTGGETQYF. The CDR3 DNA reads TGTGCCAGCAGCCTGACAGGGGGCGAGACCCAGTACTTC.

On this clone itself: At one of its ends the junction is not consistent with the germline gene, which may arise from a read error. The chain carries TRBV5-1 and TRBJ1-1; 9 nucleotides match TRBD1. The CDR3 extends over 12 amino acids. CDR1 is SGHRS and CDR2 is YFSETQ in the germline V gene. The CDR3 is CASSSTGGKGNF. DNA of the CDR3: TGCGCCAGCAGCTCAACAGGGGGCAAGGGGAACTTT.

The CDR3 is CASSLGRGVSSGNTIYF. In DNA, the CDR3 is TGCGCCAGCAGCTTGGGACGGGGGGTTAGCTCTGGAAACACCATATATTTT. V is TRBV5-1 and J is TRBJ1-3; a weak D match, TRBD1 (5 bases). Between the trimmed V and J ends, which lost 0 bases and 0 bases, there was a span of 13 bases. The CDR3 loop spans 17 amino acids. Germline V gives CDR1 SGHRS, CDR2 YFSETQ.

The chain uses TRBV7-9 and TRBJ1-1; D remains unclear. CDR3 length equals 12 residues. Germline V gene data show CDR1 as SEHNR and CDR2 as FQNEAQ (reference sequence). The ends were cut back, 5 bases at V and 1 base at J, with 5 bases in the middle. The CDR3 nucleotides read TGTGCCAGCAGCACACCGAACACTGAAGCTTTCTTT. Amino acids: CASSTPNTEAFF. The entire variable domain, with the rest obtained from reference TRBV7-9 and TRBJ1-1, is as follows: DTGVSQNPRHKITKRGQNVTFRCDPISEHNRLYWYRQTLGQGPEFLTYFQNEAQLEKSRLLSDRFSAERPKGSFSTLEIQRTEQGDSAMYLCASSTPNTEAFFGQGTRLTVV.

The V and J genes are TRBV19 and TRBJ1-1; D not certain. In germline, CDR1 is LNHDA, CDR2 SQIVND (reference sequence). Trimming removed 4 bases at V and 7 bases at J, with 16 bases between. This CDR3 comprises 14 residues. The DNA for the CDR3 is TGTGCCAGTAGTAGTCCGGGGAGGGCCCTTGAAGCTTTCTTT. It specifies CASSSPGRALEAFF.

This clone has a handful of counts. This chain joins TRBV6-1 and TRBJ2-7; maybe TRBD2 (6 bases). The CDR3 is made up of 15 amino acids. The V end was cut by 2 bases, the J end by 1 base, with 12 bases between. CDR1 and CDR2 (germline): MNHNS, SASEGT. The CDR3 reads CASSERETSSYEQYF. CDR3 DNA: TGTGCCAGCAGTGAACGGGAGACTTCATCCTACGAGCAGTACTTC.

This CDR3 is CASGAPSGNTIYF. For the CDR3, the DNA is TGTGCTAGTGGAGCACCCTCTGGAAACACCATATATTTT. The chain uses TRBV12-5 and TRBJ1-3, with D hard to call. This CDR3 comprises 13 residues. Looked up from germline, CDR1 is LGHNT and CDR2 is FRNRAP. V lost 6 bases and J 0 bases, leaving 6 bases between the germline ends.

The DNA of the CDR3 is TGTGCCAGCAGTGAAGCTCCGGGGGGGGCAACCTACGAGCAGTACTTC. Translated, it gives CASSEAPGGATYEQYF. V is TRBV6-1 and J is TRBJ2-7, with 8 bases lining up with TRBD2. Germline V gene data show CDR1 as MNHNS and CDR2 as SASEGT. The CDR3 has 16 amino acids. With 0 bases clipped from V and 2 bases from J, the junction kept 6 bases outside the gene matches.

The sample holds one count of this clone. The chain joins TRBV5-1 to TRBJ2-1; TRBD1 agrees at 9 bases. The V gene end was trimmed by 4 bases and the J gene end by 4 bases; junction bases not matched to a gene: 3. The CDR3 is made up of 14 amino acids. The germline V gene encodes CDR1 SGHRS and CDR2 YFSETQ. The CDR3 bases are TGCGCCAGCAGCCCTGACAGGGGGTACAATGAGCAGTTCTTC. It encodes CASSPDRGYNEQFF.

The V call is TRBV5-1, the J call TRBJ1-1, with 9 bases fitting TRBD1. The germline V gene has CDR1 SGHRS and CDR2 YFSETQ. Losses at the gene ends were 3 bases for V and 3 bases for J; bases not matched to a gene: 6. The CDR3 has 15 residues. This CDR3 reads CASSSRTGDYTEAFF. The CDR3 coding sequence is TGCGCCAGCAGCTCCCGGACAGGGGATTACACTGAAGCTTTCTTT.

The chain combines TRBV9 with TRBJ2-4; D gene ambiguous. The CDR3 is made up of 15 amino acids. Germline V gene sequence: CDR1 SGDLS, CDR2 YYNGEE. V shed 3 bases and J shed 3 bases, with 13 bases lying between them. The CDR3 spells CASSGGIFDKNIQYF. In DNA form, the CDR3 reads TGTGCCAGCAGCGGCGGAATCTTTGACAAAAACATTCAGTACTTC. The entire variable domain, with the rest obtained from reference TRBV9 and TRBJ2-4, is as follows: DSGVTQTPKHLITATGQRVTLRCSPRSGDLSVYWYQQSLDQGLQFLIQYYNGEERAKGNILERFSAQQFPDLHSELNLSSLELGDSALYFCASSGGIFDKNIQYFGAGTRLSVL.

This rearrangement joins TRBV27 to TRBJ1-5, with TRBD1 matching over 8 bases. V was clipped by 5 bases and J by 4 bases; unmatched bases: 7. Looked up from germline, CDR1 is MNHEY and CDR2 is SMNVEV (reference sequence). This CDR3 is 15 amino acids long. CDR3: CASSGQGGGNQPQHF. The CDR3 DNA follows: TGTGCCAGCAGTGGACAGGGTGGGGGGAATCAGCCCCAGCATTTT.

The rearrangement uses TRBV5-1 and TRBJ2-1; TRBD1 matches 9 bases. Germline V gene sequence: CDR1 SGHRS, CDR2 YFSETQ. The length of the CDR3 is 14 residues. V lost 2 bases and J lost 8; bases outside the gene matches: 5. The CDR3 DNA follows: TGCGCCAGCAGCTTCGGACAGGGGATCGATGAGCAGTTCTTC. Its translation is CASSFGQGIDEQFF.